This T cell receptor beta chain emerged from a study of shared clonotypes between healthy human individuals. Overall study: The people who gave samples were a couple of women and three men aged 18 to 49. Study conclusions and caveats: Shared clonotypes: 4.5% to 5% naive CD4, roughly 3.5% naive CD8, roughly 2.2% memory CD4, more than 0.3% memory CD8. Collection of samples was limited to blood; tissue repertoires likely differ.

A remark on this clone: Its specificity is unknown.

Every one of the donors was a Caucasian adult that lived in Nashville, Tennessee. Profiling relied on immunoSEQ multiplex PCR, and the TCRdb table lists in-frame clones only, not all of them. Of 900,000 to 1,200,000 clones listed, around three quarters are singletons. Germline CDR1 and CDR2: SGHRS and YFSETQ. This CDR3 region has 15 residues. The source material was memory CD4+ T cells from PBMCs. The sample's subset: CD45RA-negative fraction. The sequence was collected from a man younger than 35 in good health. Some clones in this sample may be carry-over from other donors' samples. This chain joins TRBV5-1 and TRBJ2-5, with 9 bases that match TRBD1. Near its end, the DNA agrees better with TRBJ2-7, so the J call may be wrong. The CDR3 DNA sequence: TGCGCCAGCAGCACCTCCGGGACAGGGATCTACGAGCAGTACTTC. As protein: CASSTSGTGIYEQYF.